This TCR beta chain was obtained from a study of CD8+ T cells in alopecia areata. Study-wide results and limits: Sequencing of scalp tissue also captures the resident alphabeta T cells of normal skin.

V was clipped by 4 bases and J by 6 bases, with 6 bases between them. This CDR3 has 12 amino acids. The germline V gene has CDR1 MNHNS and CDR2 SASEGT. Treatment given: oral pan-JAK inhibitor, 5-10 mg twice daily. As the sequencing template, cDNA was produced by extracting RNA and reverse transcribing it. TCRdb's table, derived via immunoSEQ multiplex PCR, lists solely in-frame clones and lacks some. Of about 220,000 clones in the sample, around three fifths are singletons; the top ten hold around 1.6%. Turning to this clone: Its cognate antigen is unknown.

The chain joins TRBV6-1 to TRBJ2-2; no clear D. The sequenced sample was CD4+ T cells sorted from blood, obtained at week 4, from a patient treated with tofacitinib. This clonotype was sampled from a human donor with alopecia areata. CDR3 in amino acids: CASSAPAGELFF. CDR3 in DNA: TGTGCCAGCAGTGCCCCAGCCGGGGAGCTGTTTTTT.